This TCR beta chain comes out of a study of blood T cell repertoires in COVID-19. Study summary: Acute and convalescent COVID-19 specimens originated in the United States, Italy and Spain.

Per the original data handling: Nucleated cell counts were estimated from reference gene primer amplification. The assay was immunoSEQ multiplex PCR, and TCRdb's table has in-frame clones only and misses some. V, J and clone size were drawn from that table, and D and trimming were deduced from the DNA. The table records roughly 330,000 clones, 87% of them present only once. V shed 4 bases and J shed 4 bases, with 10 bases lying between them. CDR3 length: 14 residues. The germline CDR1 and CDR2 sequences are MNHEY and SVGAGI. Sequencing input: peripheral blood. This clonotype originated in a man aged 25-45 years with COVID-19, enrolled during active disease. The chain is built from TRBV6-5 and TRBJ2-2; D perhaps matches TRBD1 (6 bases). Here the CDR3 reads CASSWTVSTGELFF. The CDR3 nucleotides are TGTGCCAGCAGTTGGACAGTTTCCACCGGGGAGCTGTTTTTT.